Each of the 3 T cell receptor beta chains below was sequenced from the same sample in a study of shared clonotypes between healthy human individuals. Some clones are missing from TCRdb's copy, which holds only in-frame ones; the method was immunoSEQ multiplex PCR. The sample lists roughly 1,000,000 clones; about 84% were seen once. The specimen was memory CD4+ T cells from PBMCs. Stated subset: CD45RA-negative fraction. The source of these receptors is a man between 18 and 35 years old in good health. Some clones in this sample may be carry-over from other donors' samples.

This clone was seen a handful of times. The chain employs TRBV5-4 and TRBJ1-4; D is ambiguous. The germline V gene encodes CDR1 SGHNT and CDR2 YYREEE (reference sequence). The CDR3 totals 14 residues. Trimming shortened V by 1 base and J by 11 bases, and 15 bases separated the two germline ends. The CDR3 sequence is CASSLYSGPGKLFF. The CDR3 nucleotides are TGTGCCAGCAGCTTGTATTCCGGTCCGGGGAAACTGTTTTTT.

The V gene is TRBV15, the J gene TRBJ2-5; no reliable D call. This CDR3 has 11 residues. V shed 5 bases and J shed 5 bases, with 6 bases lying between them. The germline V gene has CDR1 LNHNV and CDR2 YYDKDF (reference sequence). The chain's CDR3 is CATSHTETQYF. The CDR3 region has the DNA TGTGCCACCAGCCACACTGAGACCCAGTACTTC.

This clone was observed a handful of times. The J gene is TRBJ2-7, the V gene TRBV4-2, with 9 bases aligning to TRBD2. J was trimmed by 5 bases and V by 1 base; bases with no gene match: 6. The CDR3 loop spans 15 amino acids. Germline V gene data show CDR1 as LGHNA and CDR2 as YNFKEQ. The DNA of the CDR3 is TGTGCCAGCAGCCAAGTCTCTAGCGGGGACCACGAGCAGTACTTC. Amino acids: CASSQVSSGDHEQYF.